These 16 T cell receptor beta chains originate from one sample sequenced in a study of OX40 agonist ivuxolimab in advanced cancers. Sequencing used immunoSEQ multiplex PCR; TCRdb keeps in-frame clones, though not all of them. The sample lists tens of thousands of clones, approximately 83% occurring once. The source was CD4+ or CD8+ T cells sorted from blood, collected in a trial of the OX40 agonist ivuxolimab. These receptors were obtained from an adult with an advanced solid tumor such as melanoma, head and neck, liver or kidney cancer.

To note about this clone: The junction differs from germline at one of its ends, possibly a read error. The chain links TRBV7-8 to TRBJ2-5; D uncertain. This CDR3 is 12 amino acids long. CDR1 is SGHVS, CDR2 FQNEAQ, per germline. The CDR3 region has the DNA TGTGCCGGCAGCCGGAACGGGGAGACCCAGTACTTC. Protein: CAGSRNGETQYF.

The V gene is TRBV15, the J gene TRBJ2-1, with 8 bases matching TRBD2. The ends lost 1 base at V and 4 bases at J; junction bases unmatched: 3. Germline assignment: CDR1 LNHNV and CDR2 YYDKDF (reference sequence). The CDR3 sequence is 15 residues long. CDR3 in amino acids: CATSRGGGNYNEQFF. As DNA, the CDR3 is TGTGCCACCAGCAGAGGCGGGGGGAATTACAATGAGCAGTTCTTC.

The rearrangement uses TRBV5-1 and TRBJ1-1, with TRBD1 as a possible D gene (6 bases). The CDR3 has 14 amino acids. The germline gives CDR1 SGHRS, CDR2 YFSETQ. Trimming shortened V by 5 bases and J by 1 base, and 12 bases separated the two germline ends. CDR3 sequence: CASRTGAENTEAFF. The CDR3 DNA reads TGCGCCAGCAGGACAGGAGCGGAGAACACTGAAGCTTTCTTT.

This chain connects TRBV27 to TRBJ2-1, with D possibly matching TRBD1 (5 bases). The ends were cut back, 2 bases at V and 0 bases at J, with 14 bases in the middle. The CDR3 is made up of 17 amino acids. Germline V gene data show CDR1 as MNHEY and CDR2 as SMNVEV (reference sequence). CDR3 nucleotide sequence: TGTGCCAGCAGTTTAATGGGGCGCGGCGGCTCCTACAATGAGCAGTTCTTC. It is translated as CASSLMGRGGSYNEQFF.

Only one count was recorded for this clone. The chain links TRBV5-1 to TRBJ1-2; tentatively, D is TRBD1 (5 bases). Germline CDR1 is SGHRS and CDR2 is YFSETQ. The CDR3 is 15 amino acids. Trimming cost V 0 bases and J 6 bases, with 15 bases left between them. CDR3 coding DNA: TGCGCCAGCAGCTTGGCCCAGGCCGGGGCCAATGGCTACACCTTC. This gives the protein CASSLAQAGANGYTF.

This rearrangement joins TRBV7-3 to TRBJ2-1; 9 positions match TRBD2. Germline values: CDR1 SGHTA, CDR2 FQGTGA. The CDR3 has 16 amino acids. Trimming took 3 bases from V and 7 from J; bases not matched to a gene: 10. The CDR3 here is CASSFITAGGINEQFF. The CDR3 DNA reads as TGTGCCAGCAGCTTTATAACAGCGGGGGGTATTAATGAGCAGTTCTTC. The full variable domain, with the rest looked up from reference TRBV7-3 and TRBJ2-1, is GAGVSQTPSNKVTEKGKYVELRCDPISGHTALYWYRQSLGQGPEFLIYFQGTGAADDSGLPNDRFFAVRPEGSVSTLKIQRTERGDSAVYLCASSFITAGGINEQFFGPGTRLTVL.

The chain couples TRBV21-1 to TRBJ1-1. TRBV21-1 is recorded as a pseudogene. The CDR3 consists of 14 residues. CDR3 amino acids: CASSEGDMNTEAFF. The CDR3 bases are TGTGCCAGCAGCGAAGGTGATATGAACACTGAAGCTTTCTTT.

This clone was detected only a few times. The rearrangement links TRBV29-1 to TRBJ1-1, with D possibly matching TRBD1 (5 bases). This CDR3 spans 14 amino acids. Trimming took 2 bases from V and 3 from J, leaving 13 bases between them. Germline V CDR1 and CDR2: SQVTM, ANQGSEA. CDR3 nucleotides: TGCAGCGTTGAAACCCTCGGGGGGTACACTGAAGCTTTCTTT. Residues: CSVETLGGYTEAFF.

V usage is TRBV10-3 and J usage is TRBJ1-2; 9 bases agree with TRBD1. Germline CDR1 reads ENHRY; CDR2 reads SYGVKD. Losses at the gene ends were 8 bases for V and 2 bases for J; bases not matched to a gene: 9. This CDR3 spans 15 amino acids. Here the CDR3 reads CAISTSGQGNYGYTF. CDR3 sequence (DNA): TGTGCCATCTCGACCTCCGGACAGGGGAACTATGGCTACACCTTC.

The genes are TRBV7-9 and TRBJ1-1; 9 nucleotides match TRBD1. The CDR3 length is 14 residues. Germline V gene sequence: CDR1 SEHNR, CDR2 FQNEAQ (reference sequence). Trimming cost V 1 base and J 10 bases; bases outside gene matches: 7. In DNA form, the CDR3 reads TGTGCCAGCAGCTTAGGGGGGGACAGGGAAGCAGCTTTCTTT. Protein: CASSLGGDREAAFF.

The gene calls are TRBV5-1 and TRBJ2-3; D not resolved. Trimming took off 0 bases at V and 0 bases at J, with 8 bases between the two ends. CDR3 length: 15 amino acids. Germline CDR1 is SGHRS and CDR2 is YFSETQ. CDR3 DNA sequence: TGCGCCAGCAGCTTGGACCAACCCAGCACAGATACGCAGTATTTT. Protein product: CASSLDQPSTDTQYF.

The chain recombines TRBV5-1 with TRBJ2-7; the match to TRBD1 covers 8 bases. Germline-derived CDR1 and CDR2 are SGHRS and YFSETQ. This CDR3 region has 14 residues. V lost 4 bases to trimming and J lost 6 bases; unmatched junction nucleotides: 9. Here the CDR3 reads CASSPGQGPGEQYF. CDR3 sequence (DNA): TGCGCCAGCAGCCCCGGACAGGGCCCGGGCGAGCAGTACTTC.

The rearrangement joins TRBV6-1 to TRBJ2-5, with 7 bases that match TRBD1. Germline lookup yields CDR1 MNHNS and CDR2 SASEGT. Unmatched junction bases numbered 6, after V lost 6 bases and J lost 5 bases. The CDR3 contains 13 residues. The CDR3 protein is CASSGTAKETQYF. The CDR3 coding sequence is TGTGCCAGCAGCGGGACAGCCAAGGAGACCCAGTACTTC.

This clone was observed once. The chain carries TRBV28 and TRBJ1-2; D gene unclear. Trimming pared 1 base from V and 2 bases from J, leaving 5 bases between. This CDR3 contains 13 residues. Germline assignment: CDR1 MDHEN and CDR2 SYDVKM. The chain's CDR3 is CASSLSQNYGYTF. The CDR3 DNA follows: TGTGCCAGCAGTTTATCTCAGAACTATGGCTACACCTTC.

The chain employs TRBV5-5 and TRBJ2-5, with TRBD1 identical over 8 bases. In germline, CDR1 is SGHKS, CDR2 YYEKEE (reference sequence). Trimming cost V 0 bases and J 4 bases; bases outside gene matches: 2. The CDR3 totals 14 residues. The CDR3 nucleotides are TGTGCCAGCAGCTTGGCCGACAGGGGAGAGACCCAGTACTTC. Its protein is CASSLADRGETQYF.

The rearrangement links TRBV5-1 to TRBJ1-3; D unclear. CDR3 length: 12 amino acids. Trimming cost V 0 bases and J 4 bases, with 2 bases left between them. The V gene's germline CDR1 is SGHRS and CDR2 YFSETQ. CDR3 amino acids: CASSLEGNTIYF. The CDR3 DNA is TGCGCCAGCAGCTTGGAAGGAAACACCATATATTTT.